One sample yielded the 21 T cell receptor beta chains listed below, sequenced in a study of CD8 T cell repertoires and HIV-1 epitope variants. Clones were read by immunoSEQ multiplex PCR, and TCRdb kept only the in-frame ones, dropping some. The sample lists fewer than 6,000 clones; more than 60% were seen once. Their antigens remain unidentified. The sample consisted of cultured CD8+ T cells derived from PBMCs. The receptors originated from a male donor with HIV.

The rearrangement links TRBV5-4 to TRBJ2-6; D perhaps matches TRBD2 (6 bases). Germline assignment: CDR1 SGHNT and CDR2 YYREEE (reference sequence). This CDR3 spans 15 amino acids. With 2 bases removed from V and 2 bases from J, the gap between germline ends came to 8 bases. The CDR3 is CASSLGEAGANVLTF. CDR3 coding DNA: TGTGCCAGCAGCTTAGGGGAGGCTGGGGCCAACGTCCTGACTTTC.

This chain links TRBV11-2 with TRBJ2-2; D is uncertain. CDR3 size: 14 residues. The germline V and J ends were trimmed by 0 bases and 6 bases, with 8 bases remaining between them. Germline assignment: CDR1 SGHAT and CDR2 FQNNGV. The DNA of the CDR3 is TGTGCCAGCAGCTTAGATCCTAGTGCCGGGGAGCTGTTTTTT. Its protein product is CASSLDPSAGELFF.

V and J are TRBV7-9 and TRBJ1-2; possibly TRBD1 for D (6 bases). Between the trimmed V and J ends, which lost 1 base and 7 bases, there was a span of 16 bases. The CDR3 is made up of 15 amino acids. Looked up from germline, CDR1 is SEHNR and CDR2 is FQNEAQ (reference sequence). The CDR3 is CASSLGGGAGAGYTF. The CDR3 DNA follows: TGTGCCAGCAGCTTAGGCGGGGGCGCGGGGGCTGGCTACACCTTC.

CDR3 in DNA: TGTGCCAGCAGCTTGGACAGCGGGAACACTGAAGCTTTCTTT. Encoded protein: CASSLDSGNTEAFF. The chain couples TRBV5-4 to TRBJ1-1; D uncertain. The CDR3 runs 14 residues. V lost 0 bases to trimming and J lost 1 base, with 7 bases between them. Germline CDR1 SGHNT, CDR2 YYREEE (reference sequence).

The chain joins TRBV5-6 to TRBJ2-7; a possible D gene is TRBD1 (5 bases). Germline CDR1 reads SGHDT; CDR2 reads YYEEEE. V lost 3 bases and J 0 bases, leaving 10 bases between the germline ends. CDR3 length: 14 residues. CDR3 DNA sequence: TGTGCCAGCAGCTCCCCAGGGTTCTCCTACGAGCAGTACTTC. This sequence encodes CASSSPGFSYEQYF. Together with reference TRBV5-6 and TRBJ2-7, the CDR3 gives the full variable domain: DAGVTQSPTHLIKTRGQQVTLRCSPKSGHDTVSWYQQALGQGPQFIFQYYEEEERQRGNFPDRFSGHQFPNYSSELNVNALLLGDSALYLCASSSPGFSYEQYFGPGTRLTVT.

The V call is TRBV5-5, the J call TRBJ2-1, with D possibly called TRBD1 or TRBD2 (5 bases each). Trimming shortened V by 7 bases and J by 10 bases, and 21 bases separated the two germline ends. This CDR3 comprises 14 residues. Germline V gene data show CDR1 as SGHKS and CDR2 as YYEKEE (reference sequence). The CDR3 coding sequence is TGTGCCAGCTCCCGGGCGGGCAGCCCAGGGGAGCAGTTCTTC. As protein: CASSRAGSPGEQFF.

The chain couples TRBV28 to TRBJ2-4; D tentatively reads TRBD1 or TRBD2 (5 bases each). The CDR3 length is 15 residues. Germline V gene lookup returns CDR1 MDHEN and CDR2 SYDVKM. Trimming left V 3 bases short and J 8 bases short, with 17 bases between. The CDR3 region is CASSFPGPLGDIQYF. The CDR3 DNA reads TGTGCCAGCAGTTTCCCGGGACCCCTAGGAGACATTCAGTACTTC.

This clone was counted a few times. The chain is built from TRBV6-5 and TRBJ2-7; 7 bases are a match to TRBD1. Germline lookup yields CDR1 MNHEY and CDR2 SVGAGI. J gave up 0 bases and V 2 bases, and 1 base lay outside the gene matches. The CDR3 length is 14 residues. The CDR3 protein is CASSYRTGSYEQYF. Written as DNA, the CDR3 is TGTGCCAGCAGTTACCGGACAGGCTCCTACGAGCAGTACTTC.

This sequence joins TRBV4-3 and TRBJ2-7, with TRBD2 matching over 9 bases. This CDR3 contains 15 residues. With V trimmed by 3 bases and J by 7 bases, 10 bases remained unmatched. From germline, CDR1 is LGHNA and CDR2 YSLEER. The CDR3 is CASSQASGVLGEQYF. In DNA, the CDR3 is TGCGCCAGCAGCCAGGCTAGCGGGGTGCTAGGGGAGCAGTACTTC.

The CDR3: CASSTPGGGYTF. DNA for the CDR3: TGTGCCAGCAGTACTCCGGGGGGCGGCTACACCTTC. This chain joins TRBV6-5 and TRBJ1-2; a weak D match, TRBD1 (6 bases). The CDR3 has 12 residues. Per the germline V gene, CDR1 is MNHEY and CDR2 is SVGAGI. V lost 5 bases to trimming and J lost 8 bases, with 12 bases between them.

CDR3 bases: TGTGCCAGCAGTTATGCGGGCGGGCAACACAATGAGCAGTTCTTC. Protein product: CASSYAGGQHNEQFF. This chain links TRBV28 with TRBJ2-1, with D possibly TRBD2 on 5 matching bases. Germline CDR1 reads MDHEN; CDR2 reads SYDVKM. V was cut by 4 bases and J by 5 bases, with 15 bases left in between. The CDR3 is 15 amino acids.

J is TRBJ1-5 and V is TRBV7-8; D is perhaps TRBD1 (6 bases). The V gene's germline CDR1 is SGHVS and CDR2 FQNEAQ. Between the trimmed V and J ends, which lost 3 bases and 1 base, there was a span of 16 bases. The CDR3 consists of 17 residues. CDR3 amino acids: CASSFGSRGGSNQPQHF. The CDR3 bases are TGTGCCAGCAGCTTCGGTTCCAGGGGTGGAAGCAATCAGCCCCAGCATTTT.

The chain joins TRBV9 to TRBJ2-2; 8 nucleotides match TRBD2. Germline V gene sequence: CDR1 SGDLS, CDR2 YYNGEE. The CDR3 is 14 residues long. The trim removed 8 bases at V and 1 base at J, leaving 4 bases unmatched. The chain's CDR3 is CASRAGGNTGELFF. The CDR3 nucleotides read TGTGCCAGTCGTGCGGGGGGGAACACCGGGGAGCTGTTTTTT.

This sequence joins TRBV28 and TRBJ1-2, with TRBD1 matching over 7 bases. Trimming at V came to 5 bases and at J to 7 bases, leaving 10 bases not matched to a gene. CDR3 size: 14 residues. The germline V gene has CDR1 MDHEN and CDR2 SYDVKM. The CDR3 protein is CASSLTGDLSGYTF. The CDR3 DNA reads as TGTGCCAGCAGTCTCACAGGGGACTTAAGTGGCTACACCTTC.

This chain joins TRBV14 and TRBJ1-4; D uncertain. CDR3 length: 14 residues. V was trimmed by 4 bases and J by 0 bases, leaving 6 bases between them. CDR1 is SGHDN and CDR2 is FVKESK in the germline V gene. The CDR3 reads CASSLLATNEKLFF. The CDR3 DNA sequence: TGTGCCAGCAGCCTCCTTGCAACTAATGAAAAACTGTTTTTT. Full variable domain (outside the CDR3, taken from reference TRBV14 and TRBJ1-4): EAGVTQFPSHSVIEKGQTVTLRCDPISGHDNLYWYRRVMGKEIKFLLHFVKESKQDESGMPNNRFLAERTGGTYSTLKVQPAELEDSGVYFCASSLLATNEKLFFGSGTQLSVL.

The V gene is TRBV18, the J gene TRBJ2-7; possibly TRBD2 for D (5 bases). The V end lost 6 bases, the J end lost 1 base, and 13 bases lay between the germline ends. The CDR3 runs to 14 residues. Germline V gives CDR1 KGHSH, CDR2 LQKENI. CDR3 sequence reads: CASSRAGGSYEQYF. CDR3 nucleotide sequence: TGTGCCAGCTCTCGGGCGGGCGGTTCCTACGAGCAGTACTTC.

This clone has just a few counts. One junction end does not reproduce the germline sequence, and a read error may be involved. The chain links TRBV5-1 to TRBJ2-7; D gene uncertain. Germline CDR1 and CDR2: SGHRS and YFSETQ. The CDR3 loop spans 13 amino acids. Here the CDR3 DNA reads TGCGCGAGTTCCGGGTCCTACTCCCACGAGCAGTACTTC. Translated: CASSGSYSHEQYF.

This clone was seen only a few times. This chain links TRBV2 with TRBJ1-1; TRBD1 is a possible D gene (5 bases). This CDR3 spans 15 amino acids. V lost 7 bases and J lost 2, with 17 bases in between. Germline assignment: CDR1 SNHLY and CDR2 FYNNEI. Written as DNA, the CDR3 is TGTGCCAGCATGGGACTAGCGGAACCAAACACTGAAGCTTTCTTT. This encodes CASMGLAEPNTEAFF.

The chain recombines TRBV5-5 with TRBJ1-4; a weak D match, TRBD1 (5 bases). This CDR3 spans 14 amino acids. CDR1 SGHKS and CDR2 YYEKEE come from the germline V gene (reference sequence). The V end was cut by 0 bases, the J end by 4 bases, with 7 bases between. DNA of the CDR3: TGTGCCAGCAGCTTGGGGGGCAATAATGAAAAACTGTTTTTT. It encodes CASSLGGNNEKLFF.

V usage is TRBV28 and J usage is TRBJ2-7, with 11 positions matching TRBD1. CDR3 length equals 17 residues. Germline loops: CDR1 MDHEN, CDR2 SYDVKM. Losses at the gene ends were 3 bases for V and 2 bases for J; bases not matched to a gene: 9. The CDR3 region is CASSFRGTGGHTYEQYF. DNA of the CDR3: TGTGCCAGCAGTTTCAGGGGGACAGGGGGTCATACCTACGAGCAGTACTTC.

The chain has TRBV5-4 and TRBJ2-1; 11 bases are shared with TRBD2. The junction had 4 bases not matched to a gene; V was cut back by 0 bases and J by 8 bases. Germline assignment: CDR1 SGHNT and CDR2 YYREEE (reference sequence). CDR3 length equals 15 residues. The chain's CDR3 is CASSLVAGLADEQFF. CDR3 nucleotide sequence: TGTGCCAGCAGCTTGGTGGCGGGACTAGCGGATGAGCAGTTCTTC.